This record looks at one T cell receptor (beta chain) sequence and its context. It has no known antigen specificity. Base-call qualities are not available, and no considerably larger clone is one nucleotide away. The data derive from a study of blood T cell repertoires in COVID-19 (dated by TCRdb to 2019 to 2021). In the study overall: Samples from collaborators originated in the United States, Italy and Spain and spanned both the acute and convalescent phases of COVID-19. The prospective study material was composed of cDNA or gDNA derived from T cells, B-cell-depleted T cells, or PBMCs. Deeply sampled blood TCRbeta repertoires from subjects exposed to, actively infected with, or recovered from COVID-19 were included in the dataset. The repertoires were released in a freely available public database intended as a resource for research on the immune response to SARS-CoV-2. The samples were drawn from two sources: the first 160 participants of the ongoing ImmuneRACE study, and over 950 subjects contributed by 6 global collaborators. Sample metadata almost always included a de-identified subject ID, COVID-19 status, age in years and sex. Where available, HLA class I and class II types were taken from metadata supplied by the sample provider and were not determined by assay-based typing. On the study overall, not on this receptor specifically: The amount of clinical and demographic metadata varied by source and participant and was provided uncurated.

V is reduced by 3 bases and J by 4 bases, leaving a spacing of 13 bases between them. For CDR1 and CDR2, the germline V gene lists SGHAT and FQNNGV. The CDR3 contains 15 residues, cysteine and phenylalanine counted. Here the CDR3 DNA is all that survives: 45 bases in frame from base 1. The immunoSEQ Assay, a bias-controlled multiplex PCR, was used to amplify TCRbeta CDR3 regions from genomic DNA. Per the source publication's procedure: The number of nucleated cells in each sample was estimated from the amplification of reference gene primers within the assay. To quantify the absolute abundance of each unique TCRbeta CDR3 rearrangement, sequence reads were collapsed and filtered. For each sample, productive Simpson clonality was calculated by taking the square root of Simpson's diversity index across productive rearrangements. The source is immuneACCESS, and TCRdb retained only in-frame sequences with V and J called. Part of the clones is not carried over; for the studies checked, unresolved V genes explain less than half of this, and the remainder is unexplained. V and J calls and clone size are as listed in that table; D and trimming were resolved from the DNA. Counted in this sample were roughly 380,000 clones; around nine tenths of them appeared once. Just over 1% of the sample goes to the ten largest clones.

Enrolling through a virtual design, the prospective study's participants ranged in age from roughly 18 to 100 years and lived across 24 United States geographic areas. Cohort assignment in the prospective study relied on participant-reported clinical history from a screening survey and a study questionnaire. A participant counted as exposed if, within 2 weeks of entering the study, that participant had been in contact with someone who had a PCR-confirmed or clinician-diagnosed COVID-19 case. Each participant in the prospective study had whole blood, serum and a nasopharyngeal or oropharyngeal swab collected by mobile phlebotomists. Additional blood draws and questionnaires over an approximately two-month period could optionally be provided by prospective study participants. Blood samples from the prospective study were shipped frozen or at room temperature prior to DNA extraction.

The sample comprised PBMCs or T cells enriched from blood (not recorded which). The source of this sequence is a woman aged 25 to 45 who had been exposed to COVID-19. In this chain, TRBV11-2 is recombined with TRBJ2-1; D gene: possibly TRBD2, on 6 matching bases. The nucleotides read TGTGCCAGCAGCTTTACTAGCCTGGCATACAATGAGCAGTTCTTC. This gives the protein CASSFTSLAYNEQFF.